This T cell receptor (beta chain) derives from a study of blood T cell repertoires in COVID-19. The overall study: Both acute and convalescent COVID-19 samples were obtained from the United States, Italy and Spain. Sample material is recorded as cDNA or gDNA derived from T cells, B-cell-depleted T cells, or PBMCs.

Per the study methods: How many nucleated cells were present was estimated from reference gene primer amplification. The method was immunoSEQ multiplex PCR; TCRdb's version includes in-frame clones alone and lacks a portion of them. Clone size and the V and J calls come from that table; the DNA yielded D and trimming. The sample has some 200,000 clones, about nine tenths seen once; the top ten hold about 5%. The trim removed 4 bases at V and 6 bases at J, leaving 5 bases unmatched. The CDR3 is 13 amino acids. CDR1 and CDR2 from the germline V gene are SGHRS and YFSETQ. The chain carries TRBV5-1 and TRBJ1-1; 8 bases are a match to TRBD1. Sample: peripheral blood. This sequence was found in a middle-aged woman with acute or convalescent COVID-19. The CDR3 reads CASSVTGVAEAFF. The CDR3 coding sequence is TGCGCCAGCAGCGTGACAGGGGTGGCTGAAGCTTTCTTT.